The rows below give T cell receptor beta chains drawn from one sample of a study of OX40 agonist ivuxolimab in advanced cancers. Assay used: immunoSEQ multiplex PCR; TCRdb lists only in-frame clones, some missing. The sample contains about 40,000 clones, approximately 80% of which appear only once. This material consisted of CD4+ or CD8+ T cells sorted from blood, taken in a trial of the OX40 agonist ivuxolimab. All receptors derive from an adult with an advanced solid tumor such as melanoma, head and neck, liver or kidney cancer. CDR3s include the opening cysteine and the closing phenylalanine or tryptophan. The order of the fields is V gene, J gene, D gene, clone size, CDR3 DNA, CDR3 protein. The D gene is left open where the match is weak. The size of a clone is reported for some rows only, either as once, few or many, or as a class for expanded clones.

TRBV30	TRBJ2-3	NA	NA	TGTGCCTGGAGCCCCTTTAGGGGCCAAGGGGATACGCAGTATTTT	CAWSPFRGQGDTQYF
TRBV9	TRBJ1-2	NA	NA	TGTGCCAGCAGCCCCCGAGGGGACTATGGCTACACCTTC	CASSPRGDYGYTF
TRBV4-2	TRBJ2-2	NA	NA	TGTGCCAGCAGCCGACGTGGGGGGACCGCCACCGGGGAGCTGTTTTTT	CASSRRGGTATGELFF
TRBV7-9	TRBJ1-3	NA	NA	TGTGCCAGCAGCTTAGACTGGCGACAGTACAGAAACACCATATATTTT	CASSLDWRQYRNTIYF
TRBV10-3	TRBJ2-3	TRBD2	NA	TGTGCCATCAGTGACCCCCTGGCTAGCGGGAGGTCTAGCACAGATACGCAGTATTTT	CAISDPLASGRSSTDTQYF
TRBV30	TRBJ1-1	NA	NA	TGTGCCTGGACCACAGGGTACACTGAAGCTTTCTTT	CAWTTGYTEAFF
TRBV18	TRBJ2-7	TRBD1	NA	TGTGCCAGCTCAAATTCCGGGACAGGGGGACTCGAGCAGTACTTC	CASSNSGTGGLEQYF
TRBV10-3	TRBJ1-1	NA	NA	TGTGCCATCAGTGAGAGGGGGGTTGAAGCTTTCTTT	CAISERGVEAFF
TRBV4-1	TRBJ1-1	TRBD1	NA	TGCGCCAGCAGCCCCCGGACAGGGGGCGGTAACACTGAAGCTTTCTTT	CASSPRTGGGNTEAFF
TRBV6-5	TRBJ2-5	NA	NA	TGTGCCAGCAGTTCTAGGACCCACCCCGGGGAGACCCAGTACTTC	CASSSRTHPGETQYF
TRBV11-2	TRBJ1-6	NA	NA	TGTGCCAGCAGCTTACAGGATCTTTCACCCCTCCACTTT	CASSLQDLSPLHF
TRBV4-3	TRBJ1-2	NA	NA	TGCGCCAGCAGCCAAGATTTACCCCAGACTAGTACATTTGGCTACACCTTC	CASSQDLPQTSTFGYTF
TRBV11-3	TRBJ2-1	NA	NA	TGTGCCAGCAGCCGGACCTCCGAGCAGTTCTTC	CASSRTSEQFF
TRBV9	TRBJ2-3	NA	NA	TGTGCCAGCAGCCTAGACTACACAGATACGCAGTATTTT	CASSLDYTDTQYF
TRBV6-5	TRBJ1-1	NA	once	TGTGCCAGCAGTTATGCCCGAGGGGACACTGAAGCTTTCTTT	CASSYARGDTEAFF
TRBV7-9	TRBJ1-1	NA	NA	TGTGCCAGCCTGCGAAGGGGGGGCCCGGAAGCTTTCTTT	CASLRRGGPEAFF
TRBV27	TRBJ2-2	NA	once	TGTGCCAGCCGCAGGTCTGGCAGACAGAACACCGGGGAGCTGTTTTTT	CASRRSGRQNTGELFF
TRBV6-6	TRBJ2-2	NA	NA	TGTGCCAGCAGTTACCTTAACACCGGGGAGCTGTTTTTT	CASSYLNTGELFF
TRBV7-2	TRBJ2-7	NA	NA	TGTGCCAGCAGCTCCCGAGGCCTTCAGGCCTACGAGCAGTACTTC	CASSSRGLQAYEQYF
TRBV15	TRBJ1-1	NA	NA	TGTGCCACCAGCAGAGGAGGGGCGGGAGGAGCTTTCTTT	CATSRGGAGGAFF
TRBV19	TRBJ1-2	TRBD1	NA	TGTGCCAGTAGGGTGGAGTCGAGACAGGGGTACTATGGCTACACCTTC	CASRVESRQGYYGYTF
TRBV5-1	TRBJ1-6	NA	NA	TGCGCCAGCACTCAGAACAGGGAGGATTCACCCCTCCACTTT	CASTQNREDSPLHF
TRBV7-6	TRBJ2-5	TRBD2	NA	TGTGCCAGCAGTTCTCTCACGGGGGGAGTAGAGACCCAGTACTTC	CASSSLTGGVETQYF
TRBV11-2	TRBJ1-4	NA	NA	TGTGCCAGCAGCTTGGGACTTGCGGAAAAACTGTTTTTT	CASSLGLAEKLFF
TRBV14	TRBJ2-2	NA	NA	TGTGCCAGCAGCCAGACTAGTAGAACCGGGGAGCTGTTTTTT	CASSQTSRTGELFF
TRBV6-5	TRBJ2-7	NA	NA	TGTGCCAGCAGTTACTCGAGGGAGATTTACGAGCAGTACTTC	CASSYSREIYEQYF
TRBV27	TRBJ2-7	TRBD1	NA	TGTGCCAGCAGTCGCTCCACCGGGACAGGGTTTATCTACGAGCAGTACTTC	CASSRSTGTGFIYEQYF
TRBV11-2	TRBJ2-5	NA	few	TGTGCCAGCAGCTCGGTCCCCATGCCCCAAGAGACCCAGTACTTC	CASSSVPMPQETQYF
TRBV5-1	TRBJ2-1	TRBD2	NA	TGCGCCAGCAGCTTGGTTCCCCGGACTAGCGGGACCTACAATGAGCAGTTCTTC	CASSLVPRTSGTYNEQFF
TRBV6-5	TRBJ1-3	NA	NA	TGTGCCAGCAGTCTTCACTCGACCCCCGGAAACACCATATATTTT	CASSLHSTPGNTIYF
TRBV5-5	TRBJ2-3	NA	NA	TGTGCCAGCAGCTTGTCGCGGACAGCTAGCACAGATACGCAGTATTTT	CASSLSRTASTDTQYF
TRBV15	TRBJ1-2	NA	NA	TGTGCCACCAGCAGTTACTATGGCTACACCTTC	CATSSYYGYTF
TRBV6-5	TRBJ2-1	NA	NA	TGTGCCAGCAGTCCGACTAGGAATGAGCAGTTCTTC	CASSPTRNEQFF
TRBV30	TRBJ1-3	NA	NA	TGTGCCTGGAAGAAGGCCGGAAACACCATATATTTT	CAWKKAGNTIYF
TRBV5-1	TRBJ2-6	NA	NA	TGCGCCAGCAGCTTGGGAGGGGCTGGGGCCAACGTCCTGACTTTC	CASSLGGAGANVLTF
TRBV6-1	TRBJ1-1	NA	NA	TGTGCCAGCAGGGTAGGGGGATCATGGAGAGCTTTCTTT	CASRVGGSWRAFF
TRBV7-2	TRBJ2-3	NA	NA	TGTGCCAGCAGTACCAGGGATACGCAGTATTTT	CASSTRDTQYF
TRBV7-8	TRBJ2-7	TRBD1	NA	TGTGCCAGCAGCTTAGCACAGGGGTACTACGAGCAGTACTTC	CASSLAQGYYEQYF
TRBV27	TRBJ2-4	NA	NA	TGTGCCAGCAGTTTGGTTTACCGGGACATTCAGTACTTC	CASSLVYRDIQYF
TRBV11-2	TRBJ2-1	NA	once	TGTGCCAGCAGCTTAGATTATCGGCTAGCGAACTCCTACAATGAGCAGTTCTTC	CASSLDYRLANSYNEQFF
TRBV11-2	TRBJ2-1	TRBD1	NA	TGTGCCAGCAGCGACGGACAGGGAGCTTACTCCTACAATGAGCAGTTCTTC	CASSDGQGAYSYNEQFF
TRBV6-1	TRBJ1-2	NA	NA	TGTGCCAGCAGTGAATGGGGCGGAGCGGATGGCTACACCTTC	CASSEWGGADGYTF
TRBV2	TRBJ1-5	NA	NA	TGTGCCAGCAACCCAGATAGCAATCAGCCCCAGCATTTT	CASNPDSNQPQHF
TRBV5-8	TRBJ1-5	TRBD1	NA	TGTGCCAGCAGCTTGGGGGACAGCGAGAATCAGCCCCAGCATTTT	CASSLGDSENQPQHF
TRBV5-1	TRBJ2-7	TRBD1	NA	TGCGCCAGCAGCTCAGGACAGGGGTCGAGCGAGCAGTACTTC	CASSSGQGSSEQYF
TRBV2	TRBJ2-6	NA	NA	TGTGCCAGCACCGCAGCTACCCGGACTGGGGCCAACGTCCTGACTTTC	CASTAATRTGANVLTF
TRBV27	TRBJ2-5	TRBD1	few	TGTGCCAGTCAGGACAGGGGAGAGACCCAGTACTTC	CASQDRGETQYF
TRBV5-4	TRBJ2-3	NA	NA	TGTGCCAGCAGCACCGAGCGGACAGATACGCAGTATTTT	CASSTERTDTQYF
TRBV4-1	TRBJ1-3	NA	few	TGCGCCAGCAGCCAAGATGCGGCAGACTCTGGAAACACCATATATTTT	CASSQDAADSGNTIYF
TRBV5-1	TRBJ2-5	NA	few	TGCGCCAGCAGCCCGTTGACAGTCCAAGAGACCCAGTACTTC	CASSPLTVQETQYF